Presented here are 30 T cell receptor beta chains from one specimen sequenced in a study of cytomegalovirus exposure and HLA in healthy donors. The PCR had 60 Vbeta and 13 Jbeta primers. Measured with immunoSEQ multiplex PCR; TCRdb has only the in-frame clones, and not every one. The sample includes more than 110,000 clones, roughly 9.7% seen only once; the top ten take 1.8%. Specimen: PBMCs. The receptors derive from a man aged 50 to 60 in good health and CMV-seronegative.

Only a few counts were recorded for this clone. The rearrangement links TRBV7-9 to TRBJ2-7, with D possibly TRBD1 on 5 matching bases. Germline-derived CDR1 and CDR2 are SEHNR and FQNEAQ (reference sequence). Trimming removed 2 bases from V and 2 bases from J, with 19 bases in between. The CDR3 has 17 residues. CDR3: CASSLRRVRQHAYEQYF. The DNA of the CDR3 is TGTGCCAGCAGCTTACGTCGGGTTAGACAGCATGCCTACGAGCAGTACTTC.

The chain carries TRBV5-4 and TRBJ1-1; D may be TRBD1 (5 bases). Trimming stripped 0 bases from V and 1 base from J, with 10 bases between. In germline, CDR1 is SGHNT, CDR2 YYREEE (reference sequence). CDR3 length equals 15 residues. The CDR3 is CASSLDGRENTEAFF. The CDR3 bases are TGTGCCAGCAGCTTGGATGGCAGGGAGAACACTGAAGCTTTCTTT. The whole variable domain, remainder taken from reference TRBV5-4 and TRBJ1-1, is ETGVTQSPTHLIKTRGQQVTLRCSSQSGHNTVSWYQQALGQGPQFIFQYYREEENGRGNFPPRFSGLQFPNYSSELNVNALELDDSALYLCASSLDGRENTEAFFGQGTRLTVV.

V and J are TRBV6-4 and TRBJ2-2; D might be TRBD1 (6 bases). In germline, CDR1 is MRHNA, CDR2 SNTAGT. Between the trimmed V and J ends, which lost 3 bases and 3 bases, there was a span of 11 bases. This CDR3 has 15 amino acids. The CDR3 DNA is TGTGCCAGCAGTGATTCTTACAGGGACACCGGGGAGCTGTTTTTT. Encoded protein: CASSDSYRDTGELFF.

This clone was seen only a few times. The chain combines TRBV11-2 with TRBJ2-1; 14 nucleotides agree with TRBD2. The germline V gene has CDR1 SGHAT and CDR2 FQNNGV. The CDR3 runs 19 residues. After removal of 4 bases from V and 0 bases from J, the junction contained 8 bases not matched to a gene. The CDR3 sequence is CASSYPEGLAGVSYNEQFF. As DNA, the CDR3 is TGTGCCAGCAGCTACCCAGAGGGACTAGCGGGAGTCTCCTACAATGAGCAGTTCTTC.

The chain carries TRBV18 and TRBJ1-4; D perhaps matches TRBD1 (6 bases). With 2 bases removed from V and 0 bases from J, the gap between germline ends came to 7 bases. Germline-derived CDR1 and CDR2 are KGHSH and LQKENI. This CDR3 region has 15 residues. In DNA, the CDR3 is TGTGCCAGCTCACCAGGACAGTCAACTAATGAAAAACTGTTTTTT. Its protein product is CASSPGQSTNEKLFF.

The rearrangement joins TRBV4-2 to TRBJ2-5; 8 bases are a match to TRBD2. The J call may be mistaken, given a closer DNA end match to TRBJ2-7. Per germline, CDR1 LGHNA and CDR2 YNFKEQ. This CDR3 comprises 15 residues. Here the CDR3 DNA reads TGTGCCAGCAGCCAAGATGAAGCGGGGGTTTACGAGCAGTACTTC. Residues: CASSQDEAGVYEQYF.

This chain connects TRBV9 to TRBJ2-5; a possible D gene is TRBD2 (5 bases). Trimming took 4 bases from V and 2 from J, leaving 15 bases between them. CDR3 length: 15 residues. Germline V lookup: CDR1 SGDLS, CDR2 YYNGEE. The CDR3 loop reads CASSPEGRSQETQYF. The CDR3, as DNA: TGTGCCAGCAGCCCCGAGGGTAGAAGTCAAGAGACCCAGTACTTC. Full variable domain (remainder filled in from reference TRBV9 and TRBJ2-5): DSGVTQTPKHLITATGQRVTLRCSPRSGDLSVYWYQQSLDQGLQFLIQYYNGEERAKGNILERFSAQQFPDLHSELNLSSLELGDSALYFCASSPEGRSQETQYFGPGTRLLVL.

This chain connects TRBV9 to TRBJ2-1; D is ambiguous. Trimming stripped 4 bases from V and 5 bases from J, with 16 bases between. This CDR3 is 15 amino acids long. CDR1 SGDLS and CDR2 YYNGEE come from the germline V gene. The CDR3 spells CASSPPAQFNNEQFF. The CDR3 nucleotides are TGTGCCAGCAGCCCCCCCGCCCAGTTTAACAATGAGCAGTTCTTC.

The chain joins TRBV7-2 to TRBJ2-1; TRBD1 is a possible D gene (6 bases). V was cut by 5 bases and J by 2 bases, with 13 bases left in between. Germline V gene sequence: CDR1 SGHTA, CDR2 FQGNSA. The CDR3 is made up of 15 amino acids. DNA of the CDR3: TGTGCCAGCAGCACCCGGACAGTAACCTACAATGAGCAGTTCTTC. It encodes CASSTRTVTYNEQFF.

This clone was detected only a few times. This chain connects TRBV5-1 to TRBJ1-1; no definite D call. CDR3 length equals 14 residues. Germline CDR1 reads SGHRS; CDR2 reads YFSETQ. Trimming took 0 bases from V and 3 from J, leaving 9 bases between them. CDR3 coding DNA: TGCGCCAGCAGCTTGGGGCAGAGCGACACTGAAGCTTTCTTT. This codes for CASSLGQSDTEAFF.

In this sample, this clone turned up a few times. The rearrangement links TRBV7-2 to TRBJ2-7; the D gene is possibly TRBD2 (6 bases). V lost 2 bases to trimming and J lost 2 bases, with 13 bases between them. The CDR3 contains 15 residues. Germline-derived CDR1 and CDR2 are SGHTA and FQGNSA. Here the CDR3 reads CASSLKVAEAYEQYF. The CDR3 nucleotides read TGTGCCAGCAGCTTAAAGGTAGCGGAGGCCTACGAGCAGTACTTC. The whole variable domain, remainder taken from reference TRBV7-2 and TRBJ2-7, is GAGVSQSPSNKVTEKGKDVELRCDPISGHTALYWYRQSLGQGLEFLIYFQGNSAPDKSGLPSDRFSAERTGGSVSTLTIQRTQQEDSAVYLCASSLKVAEAYEQYFGPGTRLTVT.

The chain couples TRBV10-2 to TRBJ1-6, with D hard to call. Trimming left V 4 bases short and J 0 bases short, with 7 bases between. CDR1 is WSHSY and CDR2 is SAAADI in the germline V gene. There are 15 residues in the CDR3. CDR3 DNA: TGCGCCAGCAGTGGTGGGCTCTCCTATAATTCACCCCTCCACTTT. This encodes CASSGGLSYNSPLHF.

The J gene is TRBJ2-1, the V gene TRBV19; TRBD2 matches 7 bases. V shed 5 bases, J shed 8 bases, and the junction held 12 bases outside the gene matches. Germline values: CDR1 LNHDA, CDR2 SQIVND (reference sequence). The CDR3 is 15 residues long. The CDR3 sequence: CASSPQAGVVDEQFF. CDR3 bases: TGTGCCAGTAGTCCCCAGGCGGGAGTAGTGGATGAGCAGTTCTTC.

This clone occurred a few times. The CDR3 sequence: CAGSGRMHNEQFF. DNA of the CDR3: TGTGCCGGATCCGGGAGGATGCACAATGAGCAGTTCTTC. The chain employs TRBV5-4 and TRBJ2-1; 7 bases agree with TRBD2. CDR1 SGHNT and CDR2 YYREEE come from the germline V gene (reference sequence). The ends lost 10 bases at V and 5 bases at J; junction bases unmatched: 9. This CDR3 spans 13 amino acids.

The chain links TRBV5-1 to TRBJ2-1, with a weak D call TRBD1 (5 bases). The V and J ends lost 4 bases and 0 bases respectively, with 20 bases between them. This CDR3 spans 18 amino acids. Germline loops: CDR1 SGHRS, CDR2 YFSETQ. For the CDR3, the DNA is TGCGCCAGCAGCCCCAGAAGGCAGGGTTCAAGCTCCTACAATGAGCAGTTCTTC. It is translated as CASSPRRQGSSSYNEQFF.

This chain links TRBV6-6 with TRBJ1-2; 8 nucleotides align to TRBD1. The V gene's germline CDR1 is MNHNY and CDR2 SVGAGI (reference sequence). Germline trimming cut 6 bases from V and 3 bases from J; bases unmatched to any gene: 9. The CDR3 spans 15 residues. For the CDR3, the DNA is TGTGCCAGCAGGCCTACGGGACAGGCGGACTATGGCTACACCTTC. Its translation is CASRPTGQADYGYTF.

The chain couples TRBV5-4 to TRBJ2-2; 10 bases are shared with TRBD2. Germline trimming cut 0 bases from V and 4 bases from J; bases unmatched to any gene: 3. Germline V gene data show CDR1 as SGHNT and CDR2 as YYREEE (reference sequence). The CDR3 totals 16 residues. The chain's CDR3 is CASSLELAGATGELFF. The CDR3 DNA is TGTGCCAGCAGCTTGGAGCTAGCGGGAGCCACCGGGGAGCTGTTTTTT.

CDR3 DNA sequence: TGTGCCAGCAGCTCACTGGGCCGGGGATTCGAGCAGTACTTC. Amino acid sequence: CASSSLGRGFEQYF. The chain recombines TRBV11-2 with TRBJ2-7; D possibly corresponds to TRBD2 (5 bases). Germline V gene lookup returns CDR1 SGHAT and CDR2 FQNNGV. The CDR3 length is 14 residues. V was shortened by 4 bases and J by 6 bases, with 16 bases between the two germline ends. The full variable domain, its missing parts supplied by reference TRBV11-2 and TRBJ2-7, is EAGVAQSPRYKIIEKRQSVAFWCNPISGHATLYWYQQILGQGPKLLIQFQNNGVVDDSQLPKDRFSAERLKGVDSTLKIQPAKLEDSAVYLCASSSLGRGFEQYFGPGTRLTVT.

V and J are TRBV19 and TRBJ1-1; the D gene is possibly TRBD1 (6 bases). V shed 3 bases and J shed 11 bases, with 16 bases lying between them. CDR3 length: 13 amino acids. Germline V gene data show CDR1 as LNHDA and CDR2 as SQIVND (reference sequence). CDR3 nucleotides: TGTGCCAGTAGTATCGGGGGGCGAAAGGAGGCTTTCTTT. Residues: CASSIGGRKEAFF.

The gene calls are TRBV7-9 and TRBJ2-7; D gene ambiguous. This CDR3 is 15 amino acids long. Trimming stripped 5 bases from V and 2 bases from J, with 16 bases between. Germline CDR1 reads SEHNR; CDR2 reads FQNEAQ (reference sequence). For the CDR3, the DNA is TGTGCCAGCAGCCTAGTACAAGGAGCAGCCTACGAGCAGTACTTC. Translating it yields CASSLVQGAAYEQYF.

The table lists this clone with a few counts. The V and J genes are TRBV7-9 and TRBJ2-2, with 9 bases matching TRBD2. This CDR3 comprises 15 residues. CDR1 and CDR2 from the germline V gene are SEHNR and FQNEAQ (reference sequence). The junction had 4 bases not matched to a gene; V was cut back by 7 bases and J by 1 base. The CDR3 here is CASTQTSGNTGELFF. The CDR3 coding sequence is TGTGCCAGCACCCAGACTAGCGGGAACACCGGGGAGCTGTTTTTT. The full variable domain, rest sourced from reference TRBV7-9 and TRBJ2-2, is DTGVSQNPRHKITKRGQNVTFRCDPISEHNRLYWYRQTLGQGPEFLTYFQNEAQLEKSRLLSDRFSAERPKGSFSTLEIQRTEQGDSAMYLCASTQTSGNTGELFFGEGSRLTVL.

The rearrangement links TRBV25-1 to TRBJ2-5, with TRBD2 identical over 7 bases. Germline V gives CDR1 MGHDK, CDR2 SYGVNS. CDR3 size: 13 residues. Germline trimming cut 8 bases from V and 2 bases from J; bases unmatched to any gene: 5. The DNA for the CDR3 is TGTGCCAGCGGATGGGACTATCAAGAGACCCAGTACTTC. The encoded protein is CASGWDYQETQYF.

This clone was observed a few times. The J gene is TRBJ2-3, the V gene TRBV2, with unresolved D. The CDR3 runs to 13 residues. Germline assignment: CDR1 SNHLY and CDR2 FYNNEI. Trimming removed 6 bases from V and 2 bases from J, with 9 bases in between. The CDR3 spells CASSESDTDTQYF. In DNA form, the CDR3 reads TGTGCCAGCAGCGAAAGCGACACAGATACGCAGTATTTT.

This sequence joins TRBV6-1 and TRBJ2-1; D might be TRBD2 (6 bases). With 2 bases removed from V and 2 bases from J, the gap between germline ends came to 13 bases. The CDR3 extends over 16 amino acids. Germline CDR1 and CDR2: MNHNS and SASEGT. The CDR3 DNA follows: TGTGCCAGCAGTGAACGGGGCGGGGACGCCTACAATGAGCAGTTCTTC. Translated, it gives CASSERGGDAYNEQFF.

This clone showed up just a few times. The chain couples TRBV9 to TRBJ2-1, with 8 bases fitting TRBD1. J gave up 4 bases and V 0 bases, and 9 bases lay outside the gene matches. The CDR3 consists of 17 residues. Per the germline V gene, CDR1 is SGDLS and CDR2 is YYNGEE. The CDR3 DNA reads as TGTGCCAGCAGCGTAGCTCCGGGACAGGCAATGTACAATGAGCAGTTCTTC. Amino acid sequence: CASSVAPGQAMYNEQFF.

This clone was counted between two and nine times. The chain carries TRBV6-6 and TRBJ2-7; 7 positions match TRBD2. Losses at the gene ends were 0 bases for V and 0 bases for J; bases not matched to a gene: 5. From germline, CDR1 is MNHNY and CDR2 SVGAGI (reference sequence). The CDR3 covers 16 residues. This chain's CDR3 is CASSYSQGGSSYEQYF. CDR3 DNA sequence: TGTGCCAGCAGTTACTCTCAGGGAGGGAGCTCCTACGAGCAGTACTTC.

The chain employs TRBV7-9 and TRBJ2-2; maybe TRBD1 (5 bases). V was shortened by 3 bases and J by 3 bases, with 8 bases between the two germline ends. Germline CDR1 and CDR2: SEHNR and FQNEAQ (reference sequence). The CDR3 sequence is 14 residues long. The CDR3: CASSFSRDTGELFF. CDR3 nucleotide sequence: TGTGCCAGCAGCTTTAGCAGGGACACCGGGGAGCTGTTTTTT.

A few counts support this clone. The chain combines TRBV5-1 with TRBJ2-5, with 10 bases matching TRBD2. V shed 1 base and J 6 bases; nucleotides not matched to a gene: 6. This CDR3 spans 15 amino acids. Looked up from germline, CDR1 is SGHRS and CDR2 is YFSETQ. The CDR3 DNA is TGCGCCAGCAGCTTGTCCACTAGCGGGACACAGACCCAGTACTTC. It encodes CASSLSTSGTQTQYF.

There are a few counts of this clone. This chain connects TRBV29-1 to TRBJ2-5; TRBD2 is a possible D gene (6 bases). CDR1 is SQVTM and CDR2 is ANQGSEA in the germline V gene. The V and J ends lost 7 bases and 2 bases respectively, with 11 bases between them. This CDR3 spans 12 amino acids. This CDR3 reads CSARGTQETQYF. The CDR3, as DNA: TGCAGCGCCCGGGGGACGCAAGAGACCCAGTACTTC.

This clone came up a few times. The chain employs TRBV14 and TRBJ2-2; 13 positions match TRBD2. Trimming at V came to 3 bases and at J to 6 bases, leaving 7 bases not matched to a gene. The germline CDR1 and CDR2 sequences are SGHDN and FVKESK. CDR3 length: 17 amino acids. CDR3 region: CASSHPGLAGDAGELFF. CDR3 nucleotides: TGTGCCAGCAGCCACCCAGGACTAGCGGGGGACGCCGGGGAGCTGTTTTTT.